This T cell receptor (beta chain) is from a study of shared clonotypes between healthy human individuals. Study-level findings and limits: Non-shared clonotypes showed lower generation probabilities than clonotypes common to all four donors.

There are 15 residues in the CDR3. V was pared by 1 base and J by 2 bases, with 0 bases of the junction left unmatched. Germline V CDR1 and CDR2: MNHEY, SVGAGI. Assay execution took place at the deep level. TCRdb's copy holds only in-frame clones and misses some; the assay was immunoSEQ multiplex PCR. The table has roughly 2,000,000 clones, less than 95% seen once. Terminally differentiated effector memory CD45RA+ cells were excluded from the naive CD8 cells, which were CD45RO-negative and positively selected for CCR7. As to this clone: Its antigen is not known.

Sequencing was done on a sample of naive CD8+ T cells sorted from blood. The source of this sequence is a man younger than 35 in good health. This chain connects TRBV6-5 to TRBJ2-5; 11 bases map to TRBD1. This CDR3 reads CASSYWDRGQETQYF. CDR3 sequence (DNA): TGTGCCAGCAGTTACTGGGACAGGGGGCAAGAGACCCAGTACTTC.